One T cell receptor beta chain is described in this entry. Its matching antigen is unknown. The donors were adults (healthy and HIV-negative) with no recent acute infections or vaccinations. The data were taken from a study of shared clonotypes between healthy human individuals. Study conclusions and caveats: When naive CD4 clonotypes were compared across a few donors, 4% to 5.5% were shared. Non-shared clonotypes displayed generation probabilities falling below those of clonotypes present in all four donors.

The germline V gene encodes CDR1 GTSNPN and CDR2 SVGIG (reference sequence). The CDR3 is 13 residues long. Here immunoSEQ multiplex PCR was the method, and the copy in TCRdb shows in-frame clones only, minus some. The top ten hold roughly 0.13% of the sample, which has a few million clones, 90% to 95% seen once. The chain employs TRBV30 and TRBJ2-3, with D possibly matching TRBD1 (6 bases). The sequenced material came from naive CD4+ T cells sorted from blood. Documented subset: CD45RA+ positively selected. The sequence was collected from a man between 18 and 29 years old in good health. The CDR3 region is CARTASVGDTQYF. In DNA, the CDR3 is TGTGCTCGGACAGCGTCCGTTGGAGATACGCAGTATTTT.